This T cell receptor (beta chain) was sequenced for a study of cytomegalovirus exposure and HLA in healthy donors (dated by TCRdb to the late 2010s). Background for the entire study: A later analysis indicated that the 120 validation repertoires were generated on the platform also employed for the 700 or so repertoires of the first cohort. In addition to the first cohort of 650 to 800 subjects, a separate validation cohort of approximately 120 different subjects was used. The study combined high-throughput TCR immunosequencing, statistical association of individual TCRs with disease status, and machine learning to predict cytomegalovirus infection status. The aim of the study was to test whether cataloging public T cell receptors could identify signatures of past pathogen exposure. Findings and caveats that apply to the study as a whole: Most TCR sequences were seen in very few donors, while some public TCRs were found in many individuals. In a later analysis, TCRs clustered in the first cohort were found to also tend to co-occur in the 120 validation repertoires, with about 94% of cluster scores above 0. Cytomegalovirus status was reported to be diagnosed by the classifier with high specificity and sensitivity in both the original and validation cohorts. The authors suggested that the approach could potentially be generalized to other disease states and immunological phenotypes. In vitro tests confirmed that a few of the cytomegalovirus-associated TCR beta chains recognize cytomegalovirus antigens. A total of roughly 160 TCR beta chains were listed by the study as associated with cytomegalovirus. All 120 or so repertoires were used to score co-occurrence in the validation cohort in a later analysis, because that analysis had no HLA typing for the cohort.

The method was the immunoSEQ multiplex PCR assay. Regarding the original processing steps: A statistical classification framework was built for diagnosing cytomegalovirus status from the catalog of TCR beta chain sequences. In its TCRdb copy, this immuneACCESS table keeps in-frame sequences only and misses some clones. Where compared with another copy, unresolved V genes explain less than half of these, and the others have no known cause. That table furnishes V, J and clone size, whereas the DNA furnished D and trimming. The sample table holds around 300,000 clones, of which 65% to 90% were seen once. The ten largest account for roughly 0.99% of the sample. The donors were included in the validation cohort of 130 or so subjects, a group kept apart from the approximately 690-subject first cohort. In the case of this clone: The antigen it binds to is not known. Base qualities are not provided; no much larger clone lies one nucleotide away.

Trimming accounts for 8 bases at V and 3 bases at J, while the number of junction bases matched to no gene is 6. Reading from cysteine to phenylalanine, the CDR3 counts 14 amino acids. The retained sequence is limited to the CDR3, 42 bases, with the frame set at the first base. Looking up the germline V gene yields CDR1 MNHEY and CDR2 SVGAGI. The receptor's source is a woman under 30 in good health and CMV-seronegative. Sequencing was performed on PBMCs. The chain couples TRBV6-5 to TRBJ2-2; 7 junctional bases match TRBD1. The DNA is as follows: TGTGCCAGCGGGATAGGGACAGACACCGGGGAGCTGTTTTTT. This gives the protein CASGIGTDTGELFF.